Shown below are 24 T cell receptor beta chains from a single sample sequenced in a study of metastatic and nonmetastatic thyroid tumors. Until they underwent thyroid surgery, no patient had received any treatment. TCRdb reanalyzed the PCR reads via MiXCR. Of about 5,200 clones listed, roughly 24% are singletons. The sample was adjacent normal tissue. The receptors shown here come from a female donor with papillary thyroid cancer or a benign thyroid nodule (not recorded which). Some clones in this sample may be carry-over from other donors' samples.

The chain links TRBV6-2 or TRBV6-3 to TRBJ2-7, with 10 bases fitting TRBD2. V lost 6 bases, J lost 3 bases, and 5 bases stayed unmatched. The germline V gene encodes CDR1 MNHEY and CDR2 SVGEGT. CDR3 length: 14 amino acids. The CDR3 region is CASRPLAGVYEQYF. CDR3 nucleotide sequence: TGTGCCAGCAGGCCGCTAGCGGGAGTCTACGAGCAGTACTTC.

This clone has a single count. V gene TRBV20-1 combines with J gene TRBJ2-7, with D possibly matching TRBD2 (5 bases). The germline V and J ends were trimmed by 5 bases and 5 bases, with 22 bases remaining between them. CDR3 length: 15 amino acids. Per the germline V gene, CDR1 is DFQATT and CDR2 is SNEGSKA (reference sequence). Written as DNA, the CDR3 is TGCAGTGCTTCACGGGCAGTCGGAGGATCGGACGAGCAGTACTTC. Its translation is CSASRAVGGSDEQYF.

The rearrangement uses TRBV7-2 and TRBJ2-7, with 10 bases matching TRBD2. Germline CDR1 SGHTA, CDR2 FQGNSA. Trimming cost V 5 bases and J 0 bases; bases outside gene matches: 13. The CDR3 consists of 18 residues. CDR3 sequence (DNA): TGTGCCAGCAGCCTATGGGCTAGCGGGAGATTCGGCTCCTACGAGCAGTACTTC. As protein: CASSLWASGRFGSYEQYF.

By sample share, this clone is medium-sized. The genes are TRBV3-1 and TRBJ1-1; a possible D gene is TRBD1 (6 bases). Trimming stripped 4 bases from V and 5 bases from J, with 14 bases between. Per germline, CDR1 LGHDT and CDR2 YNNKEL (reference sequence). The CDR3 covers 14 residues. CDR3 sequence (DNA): TGTGCCAGCAGCCTGCGGAGGGGGGTTACTGAAGCTTTCTTT. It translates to CASSLRRGVTEAFF.

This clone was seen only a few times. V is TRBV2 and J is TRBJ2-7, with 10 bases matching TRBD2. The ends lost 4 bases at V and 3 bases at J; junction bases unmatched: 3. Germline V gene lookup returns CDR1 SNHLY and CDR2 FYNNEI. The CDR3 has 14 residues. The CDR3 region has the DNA TGTGCCAGCAGTGGGGTAGCGGGAGGCTACGAGCAGTACTTC. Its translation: CASSGVAGGYEQYF.

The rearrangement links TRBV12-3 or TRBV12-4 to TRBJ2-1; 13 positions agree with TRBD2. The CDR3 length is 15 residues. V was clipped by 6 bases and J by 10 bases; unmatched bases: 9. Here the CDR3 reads CASSLLAGGLGEQFF. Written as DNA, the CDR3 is TGTGCCAGCAGCCTACTAGCGGGAGGGCTAGGCGAGCAGTTCTTC.

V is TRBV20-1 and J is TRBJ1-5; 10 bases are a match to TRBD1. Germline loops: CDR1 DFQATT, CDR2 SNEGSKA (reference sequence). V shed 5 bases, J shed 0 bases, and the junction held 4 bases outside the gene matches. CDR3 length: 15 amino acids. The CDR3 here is CSAGTGDVSNQPQHF. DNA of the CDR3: TGCAGTGCTGGGACAGGGGATGTTAGCAATCAGCCCCAGCATTTT.

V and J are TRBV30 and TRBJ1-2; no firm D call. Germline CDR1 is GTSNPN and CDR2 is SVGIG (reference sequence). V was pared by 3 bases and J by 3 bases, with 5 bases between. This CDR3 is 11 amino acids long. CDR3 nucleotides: TGTGCCTGGAGCTTTTACTATGGCTACACCTTC. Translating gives CAWSFYYGYTF.

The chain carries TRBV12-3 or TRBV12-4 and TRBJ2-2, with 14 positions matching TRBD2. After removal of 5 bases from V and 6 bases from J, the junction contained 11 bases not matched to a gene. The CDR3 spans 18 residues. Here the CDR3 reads CASSRLAGGPVVSGELFF. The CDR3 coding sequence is TGTGCCAGCAGTCGACTAGCGGGAGGGCCCGTAGTGTCCGGGGAGCTGTTTTTT.

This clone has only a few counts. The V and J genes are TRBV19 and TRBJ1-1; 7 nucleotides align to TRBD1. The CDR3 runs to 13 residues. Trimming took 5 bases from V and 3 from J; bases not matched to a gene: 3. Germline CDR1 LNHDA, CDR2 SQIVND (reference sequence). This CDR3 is CASSLQGYTEAFF. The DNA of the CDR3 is TGTGCCAGTAGTCTACAGGGGTACACTGAAGCTTTCTTT.

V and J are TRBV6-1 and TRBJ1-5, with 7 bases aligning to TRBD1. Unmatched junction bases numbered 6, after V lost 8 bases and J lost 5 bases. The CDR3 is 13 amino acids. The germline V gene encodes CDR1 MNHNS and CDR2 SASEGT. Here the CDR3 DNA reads TGTGCCAGCCGGGACAGCCGGTATCAGCCCCAGCATTTT. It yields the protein CASRDSRYQPQHF.

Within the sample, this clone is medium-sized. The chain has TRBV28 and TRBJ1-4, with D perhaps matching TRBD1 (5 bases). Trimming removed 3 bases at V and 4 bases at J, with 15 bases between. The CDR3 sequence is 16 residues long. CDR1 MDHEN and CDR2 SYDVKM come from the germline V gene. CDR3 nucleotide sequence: TGTGCCAGCAGTTTGGAGGTTGGGGCGGGTAATGAAAAACTGTTTTTT. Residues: CASSLEVGAGNEKLFF.

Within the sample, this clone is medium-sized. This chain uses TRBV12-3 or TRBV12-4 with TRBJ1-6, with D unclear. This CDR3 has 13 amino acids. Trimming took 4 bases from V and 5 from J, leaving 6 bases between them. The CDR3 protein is CASSWADNSPLHF. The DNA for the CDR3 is TGTGCCAGCAGTTGGGCCGATAATTCACCCCTCCACTTT.

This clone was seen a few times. The CDR3 spells CSANLLAEDTQYF. CDR3 in DNA: TGCAGTGCTAACCTCCTAGCGGAAGATACGCAGTATTTT. The gene calls are TRBV20-1 and TRBJ2-3; 7 bases line up with TRBD2. Germline CDR1 is DFQATT and CDR2 is SNEGSKA (reference sequence). J was trimmed by 5 bases and V by 4 bases; bases with no gene match: 6. The CDR3 covers 13 residues.

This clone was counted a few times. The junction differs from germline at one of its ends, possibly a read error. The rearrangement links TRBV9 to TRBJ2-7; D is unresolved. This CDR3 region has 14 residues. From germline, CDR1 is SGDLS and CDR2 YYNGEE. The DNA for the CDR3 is TGTGCCAGCACCGTAAGGCAGCCAACCTACGAGCAGTACTTC. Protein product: CASTVRQPTYEQYF.

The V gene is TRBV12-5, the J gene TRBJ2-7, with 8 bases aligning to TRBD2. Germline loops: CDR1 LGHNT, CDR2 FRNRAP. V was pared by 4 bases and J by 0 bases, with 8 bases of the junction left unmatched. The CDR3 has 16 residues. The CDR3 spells CASGSPGGLDSYEQYF. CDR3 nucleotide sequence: TGTGCTAGTGGTTCCCCCGGGGGACTAGACTCCTACGAGCAGTACTTC.

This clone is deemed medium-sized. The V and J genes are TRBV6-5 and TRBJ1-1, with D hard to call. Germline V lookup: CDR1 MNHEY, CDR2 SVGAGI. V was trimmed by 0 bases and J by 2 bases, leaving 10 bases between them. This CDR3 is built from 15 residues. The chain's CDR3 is CASSYSVGSNTEAFF. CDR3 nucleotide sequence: TGTGCCAGCAGTTACTCGGTGGGGTCAAACACTGAAGCTTTCTTT.

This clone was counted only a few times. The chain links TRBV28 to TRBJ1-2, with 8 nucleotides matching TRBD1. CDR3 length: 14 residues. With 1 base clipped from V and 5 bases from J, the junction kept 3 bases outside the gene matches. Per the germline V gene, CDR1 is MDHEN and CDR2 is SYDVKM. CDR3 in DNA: TGTGCCAGCAGTTTATTGGGGACAGGTTATGGCTACACCTTC. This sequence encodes CASSLLGTGYGYTF.

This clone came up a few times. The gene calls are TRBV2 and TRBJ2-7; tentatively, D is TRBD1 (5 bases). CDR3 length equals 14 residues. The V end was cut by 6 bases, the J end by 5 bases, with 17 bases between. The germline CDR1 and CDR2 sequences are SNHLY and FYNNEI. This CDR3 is CASRSGQGVDEQYF. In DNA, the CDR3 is TGTGCCAGCAGGTCCGGGCAGGGCGTGGACGAGCAGTACTTC. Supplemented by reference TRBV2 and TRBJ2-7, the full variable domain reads EPEVTQTPSHQVTQMGQEVILRCVPISNHLYFYWYRQILGQKVEFLVSFYNNEISEKSEIFDDQFSVERPDGSNFTLKIRSTKLEDSAMYFCASRSGQGVDEQYFGPGTRLTVT.

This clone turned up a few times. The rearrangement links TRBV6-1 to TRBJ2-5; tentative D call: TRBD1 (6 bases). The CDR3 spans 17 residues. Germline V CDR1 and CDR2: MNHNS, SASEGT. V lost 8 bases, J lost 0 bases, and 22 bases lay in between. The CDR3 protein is CASSFISDSLYQETQYF. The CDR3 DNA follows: TGTGCCAGCTCCTTCATATCGGACAGCTTGTACCAAGAGACCCAGTACTTC.

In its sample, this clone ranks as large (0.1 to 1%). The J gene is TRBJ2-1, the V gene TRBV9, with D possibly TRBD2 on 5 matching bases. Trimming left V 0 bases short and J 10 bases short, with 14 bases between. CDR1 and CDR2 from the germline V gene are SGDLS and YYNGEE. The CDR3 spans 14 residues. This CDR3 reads CASSVGGVRTEQFF. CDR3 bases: TGTGCCAGCAGCGTAGGGGGAGTCAGAACGGAGCAGTTCTTC.

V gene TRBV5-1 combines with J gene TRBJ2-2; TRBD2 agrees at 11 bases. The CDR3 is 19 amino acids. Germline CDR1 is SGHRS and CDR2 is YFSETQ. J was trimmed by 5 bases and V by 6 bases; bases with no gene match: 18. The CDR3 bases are TGCGCCAGCACCCCGTCGACAGGGGGGACTAGCGGACCGACCGGGGAGCTGTTTTTT. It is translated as CASTPSTGGTSGPTGELFF.

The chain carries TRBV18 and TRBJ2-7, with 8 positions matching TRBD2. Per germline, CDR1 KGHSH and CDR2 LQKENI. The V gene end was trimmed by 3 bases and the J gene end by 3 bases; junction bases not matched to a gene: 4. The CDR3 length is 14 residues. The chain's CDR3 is CASSPAGGLYEQYF. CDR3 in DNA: TGTGCCAGCTCACCCGCGGGGGGCCTCTACGAGCAGTACTTC.

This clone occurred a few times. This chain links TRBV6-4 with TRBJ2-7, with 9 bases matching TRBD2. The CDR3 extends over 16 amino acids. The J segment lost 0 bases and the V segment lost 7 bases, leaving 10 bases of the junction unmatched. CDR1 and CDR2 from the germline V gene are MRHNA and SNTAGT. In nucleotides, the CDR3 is TGTGCCAGCATTCCCGGACTAGCGTCTCTCTCCTACGAGCAGTACTTC. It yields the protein CASIPGLASLSYEQYF.